This T cell receptor beta chain was sequenced for a study of T cell repertoires in cytomegalovirus infection. Study at large: Epitope selection comprised recently identified HLA-C-restricted CMV epitopes and well-studied HLA-B-restricted CMV epitopes. Both a matching HLA type and CMV infection were indicated by public TCR beta signatures. Overall study findings and caveats: HLA-C-restricted CMV-specific TCR beta clonotypes were dominant in the ex vivo response.

Concerning this clonotype: Its antigen is undetermined.

In TCRdb, the reads were re-called with MiXCR into one record per CDR3 protein. Of 700,000 to 950,000 distinct CDR3 sequences in the sample, around a third are singletons; the top ten hold under 15%. The specimen was cultured CD8+ T cells from PBMCs, collected from culture after CMV antigen stimulation. The clonotype comes from a human donor in good health (CMV status not recorded). Some clones in this sample may be carry-over from other donors' samples.

The CDR3 nucleotides are TGCAGTGCTAGAGATACAGCGGGGGGGCCTCGTTGGGATGAGCAGTTCTTC. Its protein is CSARDTAGGPRWDEQFF. V and J are TRBV20-1 and TRBJ2-1; 10 nucleotides match TRBD2. CDR3 size: 17 residues. Per the germline V gene, CDR1 is DFQATT and CDR2 is SNEGSKA (reference sequence). After removal of 0 bases from V and 8 bases from J, the junction contained 13 bases not matched to a gene.